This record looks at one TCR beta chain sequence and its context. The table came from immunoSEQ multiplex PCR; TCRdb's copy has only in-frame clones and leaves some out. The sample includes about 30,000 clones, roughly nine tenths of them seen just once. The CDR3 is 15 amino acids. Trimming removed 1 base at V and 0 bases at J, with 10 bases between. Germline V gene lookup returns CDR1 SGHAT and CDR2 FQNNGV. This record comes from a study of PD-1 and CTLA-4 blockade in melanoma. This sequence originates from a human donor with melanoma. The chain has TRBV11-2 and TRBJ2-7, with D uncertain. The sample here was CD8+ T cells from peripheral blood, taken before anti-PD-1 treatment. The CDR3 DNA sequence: TGTGCCAGCAGCTTAGTTCTCAGTAGCTCCTACGAGCAGTACTTC. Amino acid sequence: CASSLVLSSSYEQYF.